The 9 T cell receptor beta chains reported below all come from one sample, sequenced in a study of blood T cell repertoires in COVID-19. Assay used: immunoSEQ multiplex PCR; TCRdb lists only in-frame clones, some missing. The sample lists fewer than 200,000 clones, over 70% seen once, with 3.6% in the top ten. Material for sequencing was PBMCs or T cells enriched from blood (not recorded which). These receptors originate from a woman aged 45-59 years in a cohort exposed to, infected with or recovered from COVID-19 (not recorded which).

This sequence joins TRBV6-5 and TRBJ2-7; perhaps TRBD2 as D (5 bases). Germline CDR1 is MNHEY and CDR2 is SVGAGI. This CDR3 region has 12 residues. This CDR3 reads CAIGETSYEQYF. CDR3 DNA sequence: TGTGCGATCGGGGAGACCTCCTACGAGCAGTACTTC.

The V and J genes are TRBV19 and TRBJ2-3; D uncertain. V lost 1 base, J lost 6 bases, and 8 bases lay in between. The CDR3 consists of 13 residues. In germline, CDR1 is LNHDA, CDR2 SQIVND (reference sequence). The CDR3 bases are TGTGCCAGTAGTATAGGAGGAGAGGATACGCAGTATTTT. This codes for CASSIGGEDTQYF.

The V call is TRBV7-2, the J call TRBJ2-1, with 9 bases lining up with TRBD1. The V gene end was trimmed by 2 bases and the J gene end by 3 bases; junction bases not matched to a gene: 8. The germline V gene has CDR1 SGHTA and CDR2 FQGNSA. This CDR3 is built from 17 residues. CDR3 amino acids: CASSLPGTGFNYNEQFF. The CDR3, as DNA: TGTGCCAGCAGCTTACCGGGGACAGGGTTTAACTACAATGAGCAGTTCTTC.

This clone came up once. CDR3 DNA: TGTGCCAGTAGTATAGATTCGGGGGGCCCATACAATGAGCAGTTCTTC. Protein: CASSIDSGGPYNEQFF. This chain uses TRBV19 with TRBJ2-1; TRBD2 is a possible D gene (7 bases). V was shortened by 0 bases and J by 4 bases, with 13 bases between the two germline ends. From germline, CDR1 is LNHDA and CDR2 SQIVND (reference sequence). The CDR3 length is 16 residues.

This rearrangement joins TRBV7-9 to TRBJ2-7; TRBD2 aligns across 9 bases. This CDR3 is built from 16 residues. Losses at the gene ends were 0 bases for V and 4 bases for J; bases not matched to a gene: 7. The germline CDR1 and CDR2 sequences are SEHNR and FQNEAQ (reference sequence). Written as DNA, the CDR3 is TGTGCCAGCAGCTTAGCGGTCCGGCTAGCGGGGTACGAGCAGTACTTC. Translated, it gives CASSLAVRLAGYEQYF.

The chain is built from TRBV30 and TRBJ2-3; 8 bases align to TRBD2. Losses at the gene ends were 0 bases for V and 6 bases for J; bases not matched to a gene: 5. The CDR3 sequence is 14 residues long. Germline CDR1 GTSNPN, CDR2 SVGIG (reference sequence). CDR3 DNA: TGTGCCTGGAGTGTACGGCGGGGGGAGGATACGCAGTATTTT. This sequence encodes CAWSVRRGEDTQYF.

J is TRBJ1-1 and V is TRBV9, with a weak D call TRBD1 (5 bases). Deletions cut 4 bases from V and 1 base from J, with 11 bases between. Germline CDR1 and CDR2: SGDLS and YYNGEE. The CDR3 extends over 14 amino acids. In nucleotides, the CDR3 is TGTGCCAGCAGCAAACCCCAGGGGAACACTGAAGCTTTCTTT. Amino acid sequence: CASSKPQGNTEAFF.

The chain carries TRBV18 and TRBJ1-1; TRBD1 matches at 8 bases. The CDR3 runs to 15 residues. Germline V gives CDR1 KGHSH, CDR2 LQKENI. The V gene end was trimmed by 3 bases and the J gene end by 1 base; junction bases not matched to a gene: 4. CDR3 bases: TGTGCCAGCTCACCTCTAGGACAGGGGAACACTGAAGCTTTCTTT. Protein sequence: CASSPLGQGNTEAFF.

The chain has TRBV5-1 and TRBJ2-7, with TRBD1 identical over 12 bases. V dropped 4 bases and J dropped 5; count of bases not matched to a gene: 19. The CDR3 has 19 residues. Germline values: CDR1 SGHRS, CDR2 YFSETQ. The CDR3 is CASSATLGGGTGGLDEQYF. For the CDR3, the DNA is TGCGCCAGCAGCGCGACGCTGGGAGGTGGGACAGGGGGCCTCGACGAGCAGTACTTC.